Shown below are 11 T cell receptor beta chains from a single sample sequenced in a study of beta chain features in type 1 diabetes. Expressed TCRB transcripts were sequenced, since all the RNA that had been isolated was reverse transcribed. Clones were sequenced by immunoSEQ multiplex PCR, and TCRdb holds only the in-frame ones, with some missing. The data contain a few hundred thousand clones, roughly 14% of them singletons. Sequenced sample: naive CD4+ T cells from blood. The source of these receptors is a man aged 25 to 45 in good health.

This clone was detected a few times. This chain connects TRBV27 to TRBJ1-5; D is perhaps TRBD1 (5 bases). This CDR3 is built from 15 residues. V lost 5 bases and J lost 6, with 17 bases in between. CDR1 and CDR2 from the germline V gene are MNHEY and SMNVEV (reference sequence). The CDR3 reads CASSPLEGVSQPQHF. The CDR3, as DNA: TGTGCCAGCAGTCCCCTGGAAGGGGTATCTCAGCCCCAGCATTTT.

The rearrangement uses TRBV14 and TRBJ2-5, with D possibly TRBD1 on 5 matching bases. The CDR3 consists of 15 residues. Germline CDR1 and CDR2: SGHDN and FVKESK. V dropped 2 bases and J dropped 0 bases, with 10 bases sitting between them. CDR3: CASSQYSGYQETQYF. Written as DNA, the CDR3 is TGTGCCAGCAGCCAATACTCAGGGTACCAAGAGACCCAGTACTTC.

The V gene is TRBV9, the J gene TRBJ2-3; 10 bases are a match to TRBD2. Per germline, CDR1 SGDLS and CDR2 YYNGEE. The trim removed 3 bases at V and 0 bases at J, leaving 7 bases unmatched. The length of the CDR3 is 17 residues. CDR3 sequence: CASSGSSGGLSTDTQYF. The CDR3 DNA reads as TGTGCCAGCAGCGGCAGTAGCGGGGGGCTTAGCACAGATACGCAGTATTTT.

The J gene is TRBJ2-7, the V gene TRBV6-1, with 7 bases matching TRBD1. The CDR3 runs to 13 residues. Trimming at V came to 4 bases and at J to 3 bases, leaving 3 bases not matched to a gene. CDR1 is MNHNS and CDR2 is SASEGT in the germline V gene. The CDR3 loop is CASSGRQGYEQYV. CDR3 sequence (DNA): TGTGCCAGCAGTGGGCGACAGGGCTACGAGCAGTACGTC.

This clone was counted a few times. The chain combines TRBV11-2 with TRBJ1-6; 7 nucleotides align to TRBD1. The CDR3 has 15 residues. Germline V gives CDR1 SGHAT, CDR2 FQNNGV. The V gene end was trimmed by 1 base and the J gene end by 6 bases; junction bases not matched to a gene: 3. In DNA, the CDR3 is TGTGCCAGCAGCTTAGTAACAGGGGCTAATTCACCCCTCCACTTT. This codes for CASSLVTGANSPLHF. Full variable domain (remainder filled in from reference TRBV11-2 and TRBJ1-6): EAGVAQSPRYKIIEKRQSVAFWCNPISGHATLYWYQQILGQGPKLLIQFQNNGVVDDSQLPKDRFSAERLKGVDSTLKIQPAKLEDSAVYLCASSLVTGANSPLHFGNGTRLTVT.

The chain is built from TRBV27 and TRBJ1-5, with D perhaps matching TRBD1 (6 bases). The CDR3 has 12 amino acids. The germline V and J ends were trimmed by 6 bases and 6 bases, with 9 bases remaining between them. Germline loops: CDR1 MNHEY, CDR2 SMNVEV (reference sequence). The CDR3 DNA reads as TGTGCCAGCAGAGGGGGTGGTCAGCCCCAGCATTTT. Protein product: CASRGGGQPQHF.

This clone came up a few times. V is TRBV19 and J is TRBJ1-1, with TRBD1 matching over 8 bases. Germline CDR1 LNHDA, CDR2 SQIVND (reference sequence). Losses at the gene ends were 3 bases for V and 6 bases for J; bases not matched to a gene: 6. This CDR3 has 14 amino acids. The DNA of the CDR3 is TGTGCCAGTAGTATTCCGACAGGGGTGGCTGAAGCTTTCTTT. Translating gives CASSIPTGVAEAFF. The full variable domain, completed using reference TRBV19 and TRBJ1-1, is DGGITQSPKYLFRKEGQNVTLSCEQNLNHDAMYWYRQDPGQGLRLIYYSQIVNDFQKGDIAEGYSVSREKKESFPLTVTSAQKNPTAFYLCASSIPTGVAEAFFGQGTRLTVV.

This clone has more than one count but fewer than ten. V and J are TRBV7-2 and TRBJ1-2; D ambiguous. This CDR3 has 12 residues. V was cut by 5 bases and J by 7 bases, with 11 bases left in between. Germline V gene data show CDR1 as SGHTA and CDR2 as FQGNSA. Here the CDR3 DNA reads TGTGCCAGCAGCGTACCAGAGGGTGGCTACACCTTC. Encoded protein: CASSVPEGGYTF.

The genes are TRBV29-1 and TRBJ2-7; 11 positions match TRBD1. The J segment lost 6 bases and the V segment lost 7 bases, leaving 8 bases of the junction unmatched. Germline values: CDR1 SQVTM, CDR2 ANQGSEA. CDR3 length: 13 amino acids. CDR3 nucleotide sequence: TGCAGCGGTGATACGGGACAGGGGGGCGAGCAGTACGTC. This gives the protein CSGDTGQGGEQYV.

V gene TRBV7-8 combines with J gene TRBJ2-1; D gene uncertain. CDR3 length: 11 residues. V was cut by 5 bases and J by 6 bases, with 5 bases left in between. Looked up from germline, CDR1 is SGHVS and CDR2 is FQNEAQ. The CDR3 loop is CASSPANEQFF. CDR3 DNA sequence: TGTGCCAGCAGCCCCGCCAATGAGCAGTTCTTC.

The gene calls are TRBV19 and TRBJ2-1; 11 nucleotides agree with TRBD2. The CDR3 is 15 amino acids. Germline loops: CDR1 LNHDA, CDR2 SQIVND (reference sequence). V lost 1 base, J lost 9 bases, and 5 bases stayed unmatched. The CDR3 reads CASSIGTSGSGEQFF. CDR3 DNA: TGTGCCAGTAGTATAGGAACTAGCGGGAGTGGTGAGCAGTTCTTC.